Following are 22 T cell receptor beta chains from one sample sequenced in a study of cytomegalovirus exposure and HLA in healthy donors. With 60 Vbeta and 13 Jbeta primers, the PCR was carried out. Clones were read by immunoSEQ multiplex PCR, and TCRdb kept only the in-frame ones, dropping some. This table holds 160,000 or so clones, less than 80% found once. The sequenced sample consisted of PBMCs. All receptors come from a man aged 35 to 55 in good health and CMV-seronegative.

The V call is TRBV13, the J call TRBJ2-3; TRBD2 matches 11 bases. Germline loops: CDR1 PRHDT, CDR2 FYEKMQ (reference sequence). The J segment lost 6 bases and the V segment lost 4 bases, leaving 3 bases of the junction unmatched. CDR3 length: 14 amino acids. The CDR3 nucleotides are TGTGCCAGCAGCTATAGCGGGGGGGTTGATACGCAGTATTTT. Protein: CASSYSGGVDTQYF. Using reference TRBV13 and TRBJ2-3 for the parts outside the CDR3, the full variable domain is AAGVIQSPRHLIKEKRETATLKCYPIPRHDTVYWYQQGPGQDPQFLISFYEKMQSDKGSIPDRFSAQQFSDYHSELNMSSLELGDSALYFCASSYSGGVDTQYFGPGTRLTVL.

This chain links TRBV5-4 with TRBJ2-5; D is perhaps TRBD1 (6 bases). The J call may be faulty, since TRBJ2-7 better matches the DNA end. Germline CDR1 SGHNT, CDR2 YYREEE (reference sequence). The CDR3 covers 16 residues. The chain's CDR3 is CASSLGTFTGPYEQYF. As DNA, the CDR3 is TGTGCCAGCAGCTTGGGCACTTTTACAGGGCCCTACGAGCAGTACTTC.

The J gene is TRBJ1-6, the V gene TRBV27; tentatively, D is TRBD1 (6 bases). This CDR3 is 17 amino acids long. V lost 5 bases, J lost 8 bases, and 22 bases lay in between. Germline values: CDR1 MNHEY, CDR2 SMNVEV (reference sequence). CDR3 amino acids: CASSPTRAGDTYSPLHF. The CDR3 DNA reads TGTGCCAGCAGTCCCACCCGGGCAGGGGATACATATTCACCCCTCCACTTT.

In DNA, the CDR3 is TGTGCCAGCAGTTGGGGACAGGGAAATCAGCCCCAGCATTTT. This codes for CASSWGQGNQPQHF. The V gene is TRBV28, the J gene TRBJ1-5; 9 bases line up with TRBD1. The germline V gene encodes CDR1 MDHEN and CDR2 SYDVKM. Unmatched junction bases numbered 2, after V lost 4 bases and J lost 4 bases. This CDR3 region has 14 residues.

Of note for this clone: At one end the junction does not follow the germline gene, possibly because of a read error. The V gene is TRBV28, the J gene TRBJ1-1; the D gene is possibly TRBD1 (5 bases). CDR1 is MDHEN and CDR2 is SYDVKM in the germline V gene. The CDR3 is 14 residues long. The CDR3 here is CASRPDLTDTEASF. DNA for the CDR3: TGTGCCAGCAGGCCCGATTTGACGGACACTGAAGCTTCCTTT.

The chain carries TRBV7-9 and TRBJ2-5, with D unclear. This CDR3 has 12 residues. V lost 2 bases, J lost 5 bases, and 6 bases lay in between. Germline V gives CDR1 SEHNR, CDR2 FQNEAQ (reference sequence). In nucleotides, the CDR3 is TGTGCCAGCAGCTTAATGGCCGAGACCCAGTACTTC. It yields the protein CASSLMAETQYF.

The V gene is TRBV28, the J gene TRBJ1-5; 7 bases fit TRBD1. Trimming removed 10 bases from V and 3 bases from J; junction bases left unmatched: 12. The CDR3 contains 15 residues. The germline CDR1 and CDR2 sequences are MDHEN and SYDVKM. CDR3 protein: CATMQPGGPNQPQHF. The DNA for the CDR3 is TGTGCCACCATGCAACCAGGGGGGCCCAATCAGCCCCAGCATTTT.

This chain uses TRBV5-6 with TRBJ2-2; 8 bases are a match to TRBD2. Trimming at V came to 4 bases and at J to 4 bases, leaving 6 bases not matched to a gene. CDR1 and CDR2 from the germline V gene are SGHDT and YYEEEE. This CDR3 spans 15 amino acids. CDR3 sequence reads: CASSGPGGITGELFF. The CDR3 DNA follows: TGTGCCAGCAGCGGACCGGGGGGGATCACCGGGGAGCTGTTTTTT.

V and J are TRBV7-2 and TRBJ2-1; 13 nucleotides align to TRBD2. CDR1 is SGHTA and CDR2 is FQGNSA in the germline V gene. The CDR3 runs 16 residues. The ends lost 4 bases at V and 5 bases at J; junction bases unmatched: 5. CDR3: CASSYTSGGANNEQFF. The CDR3, as DNA: TGTGCCAGCAGCTATACTAGCGGGGGGGCCAACAATGAGCAGTTCTTC.

This clone was seen once. The chain carries TRBV27 and TRBJ2-1; TRBD1 matches at 7 bases. The germline V gene encodes CDR1 MNHEY and CDR2 SMNVEV (reference sequence). Germline trimming cut 7 bases from V and 7 bases from J; bases unmatched to any gene: 16. The length of the CDR3 is 16 residues. CDR3 protein: CASTSGGQDLRNEQFF. In DNA, the CDR3 is TGTGCCAGCACCTCAGGTGGACAGGATTTAAGGAATGAGCAGTTCTTC.

This clone has more than one count but fewer than ten. A much larger clonotype is one base distant, so this may be a read error. The same CDR3 also results from other DNA sequences found in this sample. The chain has TRBV4-2 and TRBJ2-5, with D tentatively TRBD1 (5 bases). The V gene's germline CDR1 is LGHNA and CDR2 YNFKEQ. V was pared by 5 bases and J by 0 bases, with 10 bases between. This CDR3 comprises 14 residues. CDR3 DNA sequence: TGTGCCAGCAGCTATCGACAGTACCAAGAGACCCAGTACTTC. Its translation: CASSYRQYQETQYF.

This clone has just a few counts. The chain combines TRBV6-5 with TRBJ2-5; a possible D gene is TRBD1 (5 bases). Germline assignment: CDR1 MNHEY and CDR2 SVGAGI. V was shortened by 1 base and J by 2 bases, with 14 bases between the two germline ends. This CDR3 has 16 amino acids. CDR3 nucleotide sequence: TGTGCCAGCAGTTACTTCTCCCCTGGGGCGCAAGAGACCCAGTACTTC. Translating gives CASSYFSPGAQETQYF.

The V call is TRBV18, the J call TRBJ2-3; no reliable D call. Germline-derived CDR1 and CDR2 are KGHSH and LQKENI. The CDR3 contains 13 residues. The V gene lost 6 bases and the J gene lost 0 bases, with 7 bases spanning the gap. Here the CDR3 reads CASSTISTDTQYF. The CDR3 nucleotides read TGTGCCAGCTCTACAATAAGCACAGATACGCAGTATTTT.

The chain employs TRBV9 and TRBJ2-2; TRBD1 aligns across 9 bases. Germline V gene lookup returns CDR1 SGDLS and CDR2 YYNGEE. The J segment lost 5 bases and the V segment lost 3 bases, leaving 11 bases of the junction unmatched. This CDR3 spans 17 amino acids. The CDR3 bases are TGTGCCAGCAGCGCCCGGAGACAGGGGGTGGGGACCGGGGAGCTGTTTTTT. Amino acids: CASSARRQGVGTGELFF.

The chain employs TRBV5-6 and TRBJ1-5, with D perhaps matching TRBD1 (6 bases). Per the germline V gene, CDR1 is SGHDT and CDR2 is YYEEEE. This CDR3 region has 15 residues. The V end lost 3 bases, the J end lost 0 bases, and 10 bases lay between the germline ends. The CDR3 DNA sequence: TGTGCCAGCAGCTCTGGACAGCCTAGCAATCAGCCCCAGCATTTT. Translating it yields CASSSGQPSNQPQHF.

The CDR3 DNA is TGTGCCAGCAGCCCACCCTCGAGGGATACGCAGTATTTT. This codes for CASSPPSRDTQYF. J is TRBJ2-3 and V is TRBV7-8; D unclear. V was cut by 5 bases and J by 6 bases, with 12 bases left in between. The CDR3 is 13 residues long. Germline V gives CDR1 SGHVS, CDR2 FQNEAQ.

This clone was seen a few times. The CDR3 region is CASSPTGCGYTF. The CDR3 DNA reads TGCGCCAGCAGCCCCACAGGGTGCGGCTACACCTTC. The V gene is TRBV5-1, the J gene TRBJ1-2, with D possibly matching TRBD1 (6 bases). V was clipped by 4 bases and J by 8 bases, with 12 bases between them. The CDR3 spans 12 residues. The germline V gene has CDR1 SGHRS and CDR2 YFSETQ.

The V and J genes are TRBV6-6 and TRBJ2-1; the D gene is possibly TRBD2 (7 bases). This CDR3 is 12 amino acids long. From germline, CDR1 is MNHNY and CDR2 SVGAGI (reference sequence). V was shortened by 8 bases and J by 10 bases, with 15 bases between the two germline ends. The CDR3 spells CASSLGGAEQFF. The CDR3 DNA follows: TGTGCCAGCTCCCTGGGGGGGGCGGAGCAGTTCTTC.

The V and J genes are TRBV4-2 and TRBJ1-1, with unresolved D. V gave up 0 bases and J gave up 1 base, with 18 bases separating them. CDR1 is LGHNA, CDR2 YNFKEQ, per germline. The CDR3 length is 18 residues. CDR3 in amino acids: CASSQDRTHRPPNTEAFF. CDR3 coding DNA: TGTGCCAGCAGCCAAGATAGGACTCATAGGCCCCCGAACACTGAAGCTTTCTTT.

This chain links TRBV18 with TRBJ2-2; 9 positions agree with TRBD1. J gave up 4 bases and V 4 bases, and 10 bases lay outside the gene matches. The CDR3 loop spans 17 amino acids. CDR1 KGHSH and CDR2 LQKENI come from the germline V gene. CDR3 protein: CASSLSRTGVSTGELFF. Written as DNA, the CDR3 is TGTGCCAGCTCACTCTCCCGGACAGGGGTGAGCACCGGGGAGCTGTTTTTT.

This chain links TRBV6-4 with TRBJ2-3, with TRBD2 matching over 10 bases. CDR1 is MRHNA and CDR2 is SNTAGT in the germline V gene. This CDR3 has 17 residues. V lost 7 bases, J lost 5 bases, and 15 bases stayed unmatched. CDR3 region: CASKGKRGGTIGDTQYF. The CDR3 DNA is TGTGCCAGCAAAGGGAAGCGGGGGGGTACTATAGGAGATACGCAGTATTTT.

This rearrangement joins TRBV5-1 to TRBJ2-1; a weak D match, TRBD2 (5 bases). Trimming shortened V by 4 bases and J by 2 bases, and 16 bases separated the two germline ends. CDR1 is SGHRS and CDR2 is YFSETQ in the germline V gene. This CDR3 spans 16 amino acids. The CDR3 DNA is TGCGCCAGCAGCCTTGGCGACGGGAACCCCTACAATGAGCAGTTCTTC. It is translated as CASSLGDGNPYNEQFF. The complete variable domain, with remaining parts taken from reference TRBV5-1 and TRBJ2-1, reads KAGVTQTPRYLIKTRGQQVTLSCSPISGHRSVSWYQQTPGQGLQFLFEYFSETQRNKGNFPGRFSGRQFSNSRSEMNVSTLELGDSALYLCASSLGDGNPYNEQFFGPGTRLTVL.